The clone carrying this TCR beta chain was seen only once. These data belong to a study of technical replicates of blood from a few donors. Germline assignment: CDR1 MDHEN and CDR2 SYDVKM. With 1 base removed from V and 5 bases from J, the gap between germline ends came to 8 bases. CDR3 length equals 13 residues. Sequencing was performed with immunoSEQ multiplex PCR; in TCRdb, only in-frame clones are kept and a portion is missing. The sample lists over 85,000 clones, about 96% seen once, with about 0.39% in the top ten. The chain links TRBV28 to TRBJ1-2; D uncertain. This clonotype originated in a human donor in good health. Sequences were obtained from T cells isolated from PBMCs. CDR3 sequence reads: CASSLSPIYGYTF. CDR3 bases: TGTGCCAGCAGTTTATCCCCTATTTATGGCTACACCTTC.